Sequencing of this T cell receptor (beta chain) was carried out in a study of T cell responses to AZD1222 COVID-19 vaccine. Findings and limits, study-wide: Reportedly, nearly half the spike-specific TCRs target unmutated variant regions.

Points on this clone: What it recognizes is unknown.

Sequencing used immunoSEQ multiplex PCR; TCRdb keeps in-frame clones, though not all of them. The sample has tens of thousands of clones; about nine tenths are singletons. CDR3 length: 14 residues. Germline assignment: CDR1 SEHNR and CDR2 FQNEAQ (reference sequence). Trimming removed 4 bases from V and 3 bases from J, with 10 bases in between. The sample here was peripheral blood, taken on day 0 of AZD1222 vaccination. The chain employs TRBV7-9 and TRBJ2-4; D remains unclear. This sequence was found in an adult in good health. This CDR3 is CASSSGQDKNIQYF. The CDR3 DNA follows: TGTGCCAGCAGCTCCGGGCAGGACAAAAACATTCAGTACTTC.